This TCR beta chain comes out of a study of OX40 agonist ivuxolimab in advanced cancers. Concerning the study at large: Ivuxolimab was a fully human IgG2 agonistic monoclonal antibody targeting the costimulatory receptor OX40 (CD134). Intravenous ivuxolimab was administered to patients every 2 weeks at six dose levels: 0.01, 0.1, 0.3, 1.5, 3 and 10 mg/kg. Of the roughly 50 dose-escalation patients, hepatocellular carcinoma was present in about 20, melanoma in roughly 15, renal cell carcinoma in 9 and head and neck cancer in 9. Partial responses occurred in three dose-escalation patients: two with cutaneous melanoma and one with hepatocellular carcinoma. In the dose-escalation cohort, around four fifths of patients were male, and the mean age was approximately 60 years with a range of roughly 20 to 85. Patients were allowed to have had prior anti-PD-1, anti-PD-L1 or anti-CTLA-4 therapy, and around 40% of the dose-escalation patients had previously received checkpoint inhibitors. Peripheral TCRbeta sequencing was intended to test whether TCR sequence diversity was altered and clonal T-cell expansion was caused by ivuxolimab. The monotherapy dose-escalation portion (N ≈ 50 patients) of the phase I ivuxolimab trial is reported in the paper. What the research found in general, with its limitations: On average, CD8+ T cells showed more expanded clones than CD4+ T cells after ivuxolimab. In the 0.1-3.0 mg/kg groups, partial responders had among the lowest normalized peripheral clonal expansion, particularly in CD8+ T cells. Antigen specificity was not determined for the clonally expanded peripheral T cells. At doses from 0.1 to 3.0 mg/kg, clonal expansion was seen in both CD4+ and CD8+ blood T cells between baseline and week 6. Low levels of normalized T-cell clonal expansion were also seen in some patients who did not respond.

Genomic DNA was extracted from sorted cells for sequencing of the TCRbeta CDR3 region. The immunoSEQ Assay was used for sequencing of TCRbeta CDR3 regions. What TCRdb holds here is the immuneACCESS table cut down to in-frame rearrangements. Part of the clones is not present; checked against another copy, under half of the missing clones reflect an unresolved V gene, and the others are unexplained. The sample table holds tens of thousands of clones, of which roughly 85% were seen once. The ten most abundant clones make up around 2.4% of the sample. Note on this clone: The clone's antigen remains unknown. No quality values exist for individual bases; no much larger clone is one base distant.

Patients with autoimmune disease history or receiving systemic immunosuppression were excluded from the trial. Peripheral blood for TCR sequencing was drawn from every dose cohort at baseline, at cycle 4 day 1 and at cycle 7 day 1. The samples were drawn from a first-in-human, open-label, multicenter phase I dose-escalation trial of ivuxolimab. The trial enrolled adults with locally advanced or metastatic head and neck squamous cell, hepatocellular, melanoma or renal cell carcinoma. Before TCR sequencing, CD4+ and CD8+ T cells were separately sorted from peripheral blood. The germline V gene sets CDR1 to SGHTA and CDR2 to FQGNSA. V is pared back by 5 bases and J by 2 bases, with 15 bases lying between the germline termini. The CDR3 goes from the cysteine to the phenylalanine over 16 residues. Only the CDR3 region is kept as DNA, spanning 48 bases read in frame from base 1.

The chain joins TRBV7-2 to TRBJ2-2; perhaps TRBD2 is the D gene, with 6 bases matching. Source: CD4+ or CD8+ T cells sorted from blood, taken in a trial of the OX40 agonist ivuxolimab. The receptor was isolated from an adult with an advanced solid tumor such as melanoma, head and neck, liver or kidney cancer. The DNA is TGTGCCAGCAGCCCGAGAGGACTAATAAACACCGGGGAGCTGTTTTTT. The resulting protein is CASSPRGLINTGELFF.